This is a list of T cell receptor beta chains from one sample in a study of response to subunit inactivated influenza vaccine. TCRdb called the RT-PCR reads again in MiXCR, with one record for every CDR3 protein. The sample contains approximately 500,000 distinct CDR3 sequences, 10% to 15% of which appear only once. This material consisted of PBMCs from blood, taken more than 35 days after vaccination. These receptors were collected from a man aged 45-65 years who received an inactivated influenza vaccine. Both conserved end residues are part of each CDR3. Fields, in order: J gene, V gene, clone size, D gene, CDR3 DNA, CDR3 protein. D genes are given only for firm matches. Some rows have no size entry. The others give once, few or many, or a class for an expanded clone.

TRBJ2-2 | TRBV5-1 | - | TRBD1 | TGCGCCAGCCGAATTAACAGGGGCGCGAACACCGGGGAGCTGTTTTTT | CASRINRGANTGELFF
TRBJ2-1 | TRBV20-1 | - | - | TGCAGTGCTAGAGATATTAGCGAGCAGTTCTTC | CSARDISEQFF
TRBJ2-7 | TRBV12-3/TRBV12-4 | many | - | TGTGCCAGCAGTCAACAGGATTGGCTCTACGAGCAGTACTTC | CASSQQDWLYEQYF
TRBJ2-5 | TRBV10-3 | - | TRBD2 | TGTGCCATCAGCGGGACTAGCGGTCTGGAGACCCAGTACTTC | CAISGTSGLETQYF
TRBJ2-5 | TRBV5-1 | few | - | TGCGCCAGCAGCTTGGCCACGGTAGGGGAGACCCAGTACTTC | CASSLATVGETQYF
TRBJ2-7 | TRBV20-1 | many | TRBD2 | TGCAGTGCTAGGGGACTAGCGGGCTCCTACGAGCAGTACTTC | CSARGLAGSYEQYF
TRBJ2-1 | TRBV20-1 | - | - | TGCAGTGCTAGAGATGGCCTAGTCATCTCCTACAATGAGCAGTTCTTC | CSARDGLVISYNEQFF
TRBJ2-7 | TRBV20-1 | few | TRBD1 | TGCAGTGCTAGTCCATGGGACAGCCCCTCCTACGAGCAGTACTTC | CSASPWDSPSYEQYF
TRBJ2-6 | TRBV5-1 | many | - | TGCGCCAGCAGCTTGGGTAGAGGGGCCAACGTCCTGACTTTC | CASSLGRGANVLTF
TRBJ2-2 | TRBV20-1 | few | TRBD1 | TGCAGTGCCCCTGCAGGGGGTAAGCTGTTTTTT | CSAPAGGKLFF
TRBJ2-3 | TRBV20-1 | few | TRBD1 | TGCAGTGCTAGGGGACAGGGATACACAGATACGCAGTATTTT | CSARGQGYTDTQYF
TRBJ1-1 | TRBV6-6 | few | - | TGTGCCAGCAGCATCTCACTGAACACTGAAGCTTTCTTT | CASSISLNTEAFF
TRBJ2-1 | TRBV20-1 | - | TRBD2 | TGCAGTGCTACCCCCCGGAGACTAGCGGGGGGGGGTGAGCAGTTCTTC | CSATPRRLAGGGEQFF
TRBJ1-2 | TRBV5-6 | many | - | TGTGCCAGCAGTCGAGACAGGCGGGACTACACCTTC | CASSRDRRDYTF
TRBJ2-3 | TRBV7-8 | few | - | TGTGCCACCGCAGGGGGGGACACAGATACGCAGTATTTT | CATAGGDTDTQYF
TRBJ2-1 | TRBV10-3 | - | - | TGTGCCATCAAAGGGTCCGGGGACCACACATACAATGAGCAGTTCTTC | CAIKGSGDHTYNEQFF
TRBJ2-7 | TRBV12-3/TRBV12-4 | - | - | TGTGCCAGCAATGGTCACTCCTACGAGCAGTACTTC | CASNGHSYEQYF
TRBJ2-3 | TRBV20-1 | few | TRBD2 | TGCAGTGCTCAGGCGGGGGGCCCGACAGATACGCAGTATTTT | CSAQAGGPTDTQYF
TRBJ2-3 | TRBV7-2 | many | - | TGTGCCAGCAGCTTAGAATTCAGGGGGGGGGCAGATACGCAGTATTTT | CASSLEFRGGADTQYF
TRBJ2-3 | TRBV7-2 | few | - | TGTGCCAGCAGCTCGATCGCGGGGCTCACAGATACGCAGTATTTT | CASSSIAGLTDTQYF
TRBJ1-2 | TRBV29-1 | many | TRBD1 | TGCAGCGCGTGGGACAGTCGAGGCTACACCTTC | CSAWDSRGYTF
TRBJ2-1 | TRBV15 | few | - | TGTGCCACCAGCAGAGGAGGCGGCGGTGAGCAGTTCTTC | CATSRGGGGEQFF
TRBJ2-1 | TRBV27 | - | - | TGTGCCAGCAGTTTCGATGCGGAAGGAGGGACTTACAATGAGCAGTTCTTC | CASSFDAEGGTYNEQFF
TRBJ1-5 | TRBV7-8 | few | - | TGTGCCAGCAGCTTAGAGAGCAGTATTAATCAGCCCCAGCATTTT | CASSLESSINQPQHF
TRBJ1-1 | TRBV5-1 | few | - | TGCGCCAGCAGCCCACAGGGTTGGGATACGGTGAACACTGAAGCTTTCTTT | CASSPQGWDTVNTEAFF
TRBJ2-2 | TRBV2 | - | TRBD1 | TGTGCCAGCACGAACCTCAGGACAGGGAGCCCCTCCGACGGGGAGCTGTTTTTT | CASTNLRTGSPSDGELFF
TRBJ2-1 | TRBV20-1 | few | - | TGCAGTGCTAGAGATGACGGGGGGCTCTCCTACAATGAGCAGTTCTTC | CSARDDGGLSYNEQFF
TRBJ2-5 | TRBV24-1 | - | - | TGTGCCACCAGTGATTCAGGGGGGATCCAAGAGACCCAGTACTTC | CATSDSGGIQETQYF
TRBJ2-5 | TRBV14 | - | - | TGTGCCAGCAGCCCCCGGACCCGAACCCAAGAGACCCAGTACTTC | CASSPRTRTQETQYF
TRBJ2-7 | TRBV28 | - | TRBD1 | TGTGCCAGCAGCGCGGGACAGGGGGCTGGAGAGCAGTACTTC | CASSAGQGAGEQYF
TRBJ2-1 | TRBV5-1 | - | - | TGCGCCAGCAGCTTGATGTTGGATGAGCAGTTCTTC | CASSLMLDEQFF
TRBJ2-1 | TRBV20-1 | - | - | TGCAGTGCTAACAGACAGAACAATGAGCAGTTCTTC | CSANRQNNEQFF
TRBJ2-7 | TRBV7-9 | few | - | TGTGCCAGCAGCGCCACCGGAGTACAGGGATTCGAGCAGTACTTC | CASSATGVQGFEQYF
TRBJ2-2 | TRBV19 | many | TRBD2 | TGTGCCAGTAGTAAACTAGCGGTGAACACCGGGGAGCTGTTTTTT | CASSKLAVNTGELFF
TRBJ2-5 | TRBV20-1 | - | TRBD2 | TGCAGTGCTAGAGGACTAGCGGGAGCGGAGACCCAGTACTTC | CSARGLAGAETQYF
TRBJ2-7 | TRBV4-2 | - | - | TGTGCCAGCACCTCATCTGGACGAGGCGGCTACGAGCAGTACTTC | CASTSSGRGGYEQYF
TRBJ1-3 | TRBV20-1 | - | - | TGCAGTGCTAGAGTGGGGGATAGACCTGGAAACACCATATATTTT | CSARVGDRPGNTIYF
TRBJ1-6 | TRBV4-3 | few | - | TGCGCCAGCAGCCAAGTCGGCTCGTGGGGGACTCGGAATTCACCCCTCCACTTT | CASSQVGSWGTRNSPLHF
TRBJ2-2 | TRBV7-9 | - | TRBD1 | TGTGCCAGCAGCTCTCCGAGACAGGGGGGCACCGGGGAGCTGTTTTTT | CASSSPRQGGTGELFF
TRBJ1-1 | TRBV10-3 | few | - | TGTGCCATCAGTGAGACCCAGGGAGACACTGAAGCTTTCTTT | CAISETQGDTEAFF
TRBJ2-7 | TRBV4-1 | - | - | TGCGCCAGCAGCCAACACAGTGAAAACTCCTACGAGCAGTACTTC | CASSQHSENSYEQYF
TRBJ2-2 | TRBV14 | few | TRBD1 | TGTGCCAGCAGCTCGGGGACAGGGGGCGTCACCGGGGAGCTGTTTTTT | CASSSGTGGVTGELFF
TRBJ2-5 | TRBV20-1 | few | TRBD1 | TGCAGTGCTAGAGGGGACAGGGGCAGCCAAGAGACCCAGTACTTC | CSARGDRGSQETQYF
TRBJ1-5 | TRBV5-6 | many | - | TGTGCCAGCAGCTCTAATTACGGGATTGGCAATCAGCCCCAGCATTTT | CASSSNYGIGNQPQHF
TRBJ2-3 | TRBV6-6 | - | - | TGTGCCAGCAGTTACAGGGCAGATACGCAGTATTTT | CASSYRADTQYF
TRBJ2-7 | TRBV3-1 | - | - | TGTGCCAGCAGCCAAGCCAAAGCGGAGAAGTACTTC | CASSQAKAEKYF
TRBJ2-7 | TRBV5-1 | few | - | TGCGCCAGCAGCTATCTACGGGGGGACAGGATGATCTACGAGCAGTACTTC | CASSYLRGDRMIYEQYF
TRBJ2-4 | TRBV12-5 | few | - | TGTGCTAGTGGTTTGGGACAGACACTAATTTTAGCCAAAAACATTCAGTACTTC | CASGLGQTLILAKNIQYF
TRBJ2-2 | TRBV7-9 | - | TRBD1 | TGTGCCAGCAGCTGGGGGACAGGTGGGACCGGGGAGCTGTTTTTT | CASSWGTGGTGELFF
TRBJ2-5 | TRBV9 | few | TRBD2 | TGTGCCAGCAGCGTAGAAGCGGGACGAGAGACCCAGTACTTC | CASSVEAGRETQYF
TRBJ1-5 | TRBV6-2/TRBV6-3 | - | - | TGTGCCAGCAGCTATACAGGGAATCAGCCCCAGCATTTT | CASSYTGNQPQHF
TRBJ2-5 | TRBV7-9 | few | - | TGTGCCAGCAGCTCTTCAGTCGGGCTACTAAGCGAGACCCAGTACTTC | CASSSSVGLLSETQYF
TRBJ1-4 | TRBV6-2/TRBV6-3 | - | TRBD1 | TGTGCCAGCACCGAGGGGGACAGTGAACTGTTTTTT | CASTEGDSELFF